Listed here are 8 T cell receptor beta chains from one sample, sequenced in a study of metastatic and nonmetastatic thyroid tumors. Patients underwent thyroid surgery, and none had received any treatment before it. From the PCR reads, TCRdb re-called clones with MiXCR. The sample carries about 40,000 clones, less than 15% recorded once. The sample comprised blood. The receptors originated from a female donor with papillary thyroid cancer or a benign thyroid nodule (not recorded which). Some clones in this sample may be carry-over from other donors' samples.

This clone is medium-sized by share. The genes are TRBV6-1 and TRBJ1-3; D gene uncertain. Trimming took 1 base from V and 2 from J, leaving 9 bases between them. Germline loops: CDR1 MNHNS, CDR2 SASEGT. This CDR3 spans 15 amino acids. CDR3 residues: CASSEVIKPGNTIYF. The CDR3 DNA sequence: TGTGCCAGCAGTGAAGTGATAAAGCCTGGAAACACCATATATTTT.

This clone is medium-sized in the sample. The genes are TRBV27 and TRBJ2-7, with 8 nucleotides matching TRBD2. The germline V gene encodes CDR1 MNHEY and CDR2 SMNVEV (reference sequence). The CDR3 runs to 14 residues. J lost 4 bases, V lost 2 bases, and 4 bases had no gene match. CDR3 DNA sequence: TGTGCCAGCAGTTTAGACGGGAGGGCGTACGAGCAGTACTTC. Translated: CASSLDGRAYEQYF.

This clone was counted ten times or more. The genes are TRBV20-1 and TRBJ2-3; perhaps TRBD1 as D (6 bases). The CDR3 is made up of 15 amino acids. The germline gives CDR1 DFQATT, CDR2 SNEGSKA (reference sequence). Trimming pared 5 bases from V and 2 bases from J, leaving 17 bases between. The DNA for the CDR3 is TGCAGTGCTCCCCCCCCCAGGGGTTCCACAGATACGCAGTATTTT. Its protein product is CSAPPPRGSTDTQYF.

The sample holds many counts of this clone. The chain links TRBV12-3 or TRBV12-4 to TRBJ2-7; D might be TRBD1 (6 bases). With 2 bases removed from V and 4 bases from J, the gap between germline ends came to 12 bases. The CDR3 sequence is 14 residues long. DNA for the CDR3: TGTGCCAGCAGTTTATTTGGACAGAAGTACGAGCAGTACTTC. Translated, it gives CASSLFGQKYEQYF.

This clone was found a few times. This sequence joins TRBV19 and TRBJ2-2; no reliable D call. In germline, CDR1 is LNHDA, CDR2 SQIVND (reference sequence). V was cut by 3 bases and J by 9 bases, with 5 bases left in between. This CDR3 spans 11 amino acids. DNA of the CDR3: TGTGCCAGTAGTATGAAGTGGGAGCTGTTTTTT. It encodes CASSMKWELFF.

This clone was observed many times. The chain combines TRBV29-1 with TRBJ2-5; the D is unclear. Germline V gene lookup returns CDR1 SQVTM and CDR2 ANQGSEA. V was trimmed by 0 bases and J by 2 bases, leaving 7 bases between them. The CDR3 is made up of 13 amino acids. CDR3 coding DNA: TGCAGCGTTGAAGAGGTGGGACAAGAGACCCAGTACTTC. As protein: CSVEEVGQETQYF. Looking up the rest from reference TRBV29-1 and TRBJ2-5 gives the full variable domain: SAVISQKPSRDICQRGTSLTIQCQVDSQVTMMFWYRQQPGQSLTLIATANQGSEATYESGFVIDKFPISRPNLTFSTLTVSNMSPEDSSIYLCSVEEVGQETQYFGPGTRLLVL.

This clone was seen ten or more times. The chain has TRBV2 and TRBJ1-1, with unresolved D. Deletions cut 7 bases from V and 6 bases from J, with 6 bases between. The CDR3 runs to 10 residues. Germline CDR1 SNHLY, CDR2 FYNNEI. The CDR3 nucleotides are TGTGCCAGCATCTTGGCTGAAGCTTTCTTT. Translation gives CASILAEAFF.

This clone was found a few times. The CDR3 sequence is CASSSHLSDTRYF. The DNA of the CDR3 is TGTGCCAGCAGTTCCCACCTATCAGATACGAGGTATTTT. The rearrangement uses TRBV27 and TRBJ2-3; D is undetermined. This CDR3 has 13 amino acids. The V gene's germline CDR1 is MNHEY and CDR2 SMNVEV (reference sequence). The germline V and J ends were trimmed by 4 bases and 14 bases, with 19 bases remaining between them.